This T cell receptor beta chain was sequenced during a study of blood T cell repertoires in COVID-19. From germline, CDR1 is SGHKS and CDR2 YYEKEE (reference sequence). Trimming at V came to 4 bases and at J to 0 bases, leaving 6 bases not matched to a gene. The CDR3 extends over 16 amino acids. Generated by immunoSEQ multiplex PCR, the TCRdb table keeps only in-frame clones and is missing some. The sample lists a few hundred thousand clones; 70% to 90% were seen once. Material: PBMCs or T cells enriched from blood (not recorded which). This chain links TRBV5-5 with TRBJ2-2; TRBD1 agrees at 7 bases. The sequence was obtained from a woman aged 35 to 49 with acute COVID-19. The CDR3 region is CASSPPQGANTGELFF. The CDR3 DNA reads TGTGCCAGCAGCCCTCCGCAGGGGGCGAACACCGGGGAGCTGTTTTTT.